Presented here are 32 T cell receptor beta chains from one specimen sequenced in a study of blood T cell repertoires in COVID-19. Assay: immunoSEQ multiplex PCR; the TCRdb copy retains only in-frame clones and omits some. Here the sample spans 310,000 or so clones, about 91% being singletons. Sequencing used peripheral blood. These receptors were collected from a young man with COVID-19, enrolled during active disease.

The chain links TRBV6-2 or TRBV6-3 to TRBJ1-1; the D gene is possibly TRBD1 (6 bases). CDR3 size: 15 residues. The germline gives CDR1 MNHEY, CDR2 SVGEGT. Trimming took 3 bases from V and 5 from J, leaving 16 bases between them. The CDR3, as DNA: TGTGCCAGCAGTTATAAGCAGGGGTTGGGTACTGAAGCTTTCTTT. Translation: CASSYKQGLGTEAFF.

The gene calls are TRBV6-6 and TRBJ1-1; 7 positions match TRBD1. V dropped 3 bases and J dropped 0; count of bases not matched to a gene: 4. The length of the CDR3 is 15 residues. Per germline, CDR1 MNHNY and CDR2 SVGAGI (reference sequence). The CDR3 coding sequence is TGTGCCAGCAGTTATTCCGGGACAGTGAACACTGAAGCTTTCTTT. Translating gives CASSYSGTVNTEAFF.

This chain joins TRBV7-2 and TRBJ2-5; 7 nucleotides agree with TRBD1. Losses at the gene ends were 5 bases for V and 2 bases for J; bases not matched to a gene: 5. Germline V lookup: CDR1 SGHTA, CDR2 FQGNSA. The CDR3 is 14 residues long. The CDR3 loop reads CASSLDREQETQYF. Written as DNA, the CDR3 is TGTGCCAGCAGCCTCGACAGGGAGCAAGAGACCCAGTACTTC.

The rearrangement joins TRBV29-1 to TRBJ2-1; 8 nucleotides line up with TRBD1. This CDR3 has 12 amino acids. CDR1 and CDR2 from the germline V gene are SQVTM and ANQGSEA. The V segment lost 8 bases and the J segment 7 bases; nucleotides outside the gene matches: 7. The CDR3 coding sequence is TGCAGCTGTCGACAGGGGCAAAATGAGCAGTTCTTC. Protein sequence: CSCRQGQNEQFF.

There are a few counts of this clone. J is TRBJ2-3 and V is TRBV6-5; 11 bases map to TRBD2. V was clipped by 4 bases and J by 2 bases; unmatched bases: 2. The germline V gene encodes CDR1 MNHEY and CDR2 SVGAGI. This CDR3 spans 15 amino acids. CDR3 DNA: TGTGCCAGCAGTTTTAGCGGGGGGGCCACAGATACGCAGTATTTT. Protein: CASSFSGGATDTQYF.

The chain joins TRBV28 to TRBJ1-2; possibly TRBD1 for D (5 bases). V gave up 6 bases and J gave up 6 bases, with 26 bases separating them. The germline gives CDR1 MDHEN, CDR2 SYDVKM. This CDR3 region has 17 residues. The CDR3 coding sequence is TGTGCCAGCAGGACCGTTTCTACCGGGGGGGAACGCGATGGCTACACCTTC. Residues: CASRTVSTGGERDGYTF.

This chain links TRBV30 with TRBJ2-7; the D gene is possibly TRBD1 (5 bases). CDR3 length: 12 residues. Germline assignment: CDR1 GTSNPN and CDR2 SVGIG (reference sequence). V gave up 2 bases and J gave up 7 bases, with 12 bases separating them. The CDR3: CAWSRFDSEQYF. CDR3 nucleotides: TGTGCCTGGAGTCGCTTTGACAGTGAGCAGTACTTC.

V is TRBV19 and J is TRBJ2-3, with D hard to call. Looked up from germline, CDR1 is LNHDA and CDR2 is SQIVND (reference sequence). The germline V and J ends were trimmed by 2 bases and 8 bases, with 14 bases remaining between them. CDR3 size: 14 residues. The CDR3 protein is CASSIYSPTVTQYF. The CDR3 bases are TGTGCCAGTAGTATATACAGTCCTACTGTTACGCAGTATTTT.

CDR3 in DNA: TGTGCCAGCAGCTTGAACCACAGGGGCCTCACAGATACGCAGTATTTT. The encoded protein is CASSLNHRGLTDTQYF. The chain has TRBV5-5 and TRBJ2-3; 7 bases map to TRBD1. CDR3 length: 16 amino acids. V shed 1 base and J 2 bases; nucleotides not matched to a gene: 7. Germline V CDR1 and CDR2: SGHKS, YYEKEE (reference sequence).

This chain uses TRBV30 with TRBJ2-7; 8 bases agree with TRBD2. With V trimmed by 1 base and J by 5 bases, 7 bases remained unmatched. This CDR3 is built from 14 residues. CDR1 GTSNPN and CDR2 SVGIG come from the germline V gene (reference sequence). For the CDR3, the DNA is TGTGCCTGGAGTGGTCTAGGACTAGCAAACGAGCAGTACTTC. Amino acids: CAWSGLGLANEQYF.

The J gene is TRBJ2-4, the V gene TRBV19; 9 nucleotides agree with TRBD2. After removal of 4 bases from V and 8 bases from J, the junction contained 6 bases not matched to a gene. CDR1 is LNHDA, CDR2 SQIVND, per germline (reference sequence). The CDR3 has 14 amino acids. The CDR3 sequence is CASSSGGGADIQYF. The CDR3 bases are TGTGCCAGTAGTAGCGGCGGGGGGGCCGACATTCAGTACTTC.

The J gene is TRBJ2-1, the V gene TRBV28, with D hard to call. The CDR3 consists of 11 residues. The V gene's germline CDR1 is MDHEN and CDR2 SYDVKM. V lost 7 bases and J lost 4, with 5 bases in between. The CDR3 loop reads CASTNYNEQFF. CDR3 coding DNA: TGTGCCAGCACCAATTACAATGAGCAGTTCTTC.

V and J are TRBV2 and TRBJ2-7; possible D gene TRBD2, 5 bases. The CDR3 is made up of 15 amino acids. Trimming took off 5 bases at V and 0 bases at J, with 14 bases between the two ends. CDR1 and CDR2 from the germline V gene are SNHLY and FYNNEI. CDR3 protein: CASSTGGSSSYEQYF. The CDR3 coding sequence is TGTGCCAGCAGTACCGGCGGGTCCAGCTCCTACGAGCAGTACTTC. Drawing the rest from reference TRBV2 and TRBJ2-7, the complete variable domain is EPEVTQTPSHQVTQMGQEVILRCVPISNHLYFYWYRQILGQKVEFLVSFYNNEISEKSEIFDDQFSVERPDGSNFTLKIRSTKLEDSAMYFCASSTGGSSSYEQYFGPGTRLTVT.

CDR3 sequence: CATSSRGQNTDTQYF. CDR3 in DNA: TGTGCCACCAGCAGTAGAGGACAGAACACAGATACGCAGTATTTT. The rearrangement joins TRBV15 to TRBJ2-3; a possible D gene is TRBD1 (6 bases). Trimming pared 3 bases from V and 2 bases from J, leaving 12 bases between. The CDR3 contains 15 residues. Germline values: CDR1 LNHNV, CDR2 YYDKDF (reference sequence).

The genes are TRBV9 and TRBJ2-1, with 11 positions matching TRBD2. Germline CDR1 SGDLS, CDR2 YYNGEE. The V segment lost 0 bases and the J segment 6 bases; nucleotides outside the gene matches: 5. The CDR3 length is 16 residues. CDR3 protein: CASSVAGLAARNEQFF. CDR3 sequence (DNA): TGTGCCAGCAGCGTAGCGGGACTAGCGGCTCGCAATGAGCAGTTCTTC. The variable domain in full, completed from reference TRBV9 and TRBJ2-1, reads DSGVTQTPKHLITATGQRVTLRCSPRSGDLSVYWYQQSLDQGLQFLIQYYNGEERAKGNILERFSAQQFPDLHSELNLSSLELGDSALYFCASSVAGLAARNEQFFGPGTRLTVL.

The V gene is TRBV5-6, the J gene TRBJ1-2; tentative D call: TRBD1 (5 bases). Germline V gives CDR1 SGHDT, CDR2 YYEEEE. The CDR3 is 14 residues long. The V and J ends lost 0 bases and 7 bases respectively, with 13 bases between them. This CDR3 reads CASSLEAGMGGYTF. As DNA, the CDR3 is TGTGCCAGCAGCTTGGAAGCAGGGATGGGTGGCTACACCTTC.

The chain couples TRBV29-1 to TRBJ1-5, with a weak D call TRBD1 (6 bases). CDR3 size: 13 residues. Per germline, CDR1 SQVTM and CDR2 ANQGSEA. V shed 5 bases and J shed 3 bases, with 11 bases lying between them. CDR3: CSVRGAVNQPQHF. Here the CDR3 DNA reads TGCAGCGTTCGGGGGGCGGTCAATCAGCCCCAGCATTTT.

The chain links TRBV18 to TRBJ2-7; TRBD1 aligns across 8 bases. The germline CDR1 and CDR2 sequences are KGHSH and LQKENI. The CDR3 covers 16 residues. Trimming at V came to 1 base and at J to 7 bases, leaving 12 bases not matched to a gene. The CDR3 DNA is TGTGCCAGCTCACCACAAAGGGCGCAGGGGGCTGGGGAGCAGTACTTC. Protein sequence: CASSPQRAQGAGEQYF.

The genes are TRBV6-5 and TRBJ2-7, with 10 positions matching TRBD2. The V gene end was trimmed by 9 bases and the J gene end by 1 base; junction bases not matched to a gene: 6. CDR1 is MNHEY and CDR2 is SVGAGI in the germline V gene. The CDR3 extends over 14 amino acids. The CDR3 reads CASRAGGHSYEQYF. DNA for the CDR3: TGTGCCAGTCGAGCGGGGGGGCATTCCTACGAGCAGTACTTC.

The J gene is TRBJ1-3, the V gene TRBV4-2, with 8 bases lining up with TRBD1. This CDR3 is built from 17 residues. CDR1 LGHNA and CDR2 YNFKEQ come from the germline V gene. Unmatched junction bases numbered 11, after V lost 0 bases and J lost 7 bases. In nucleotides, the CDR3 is TGTGCCAGCAGCCAAGATATCCGACAGGGGTGGCAGAACACCATATATTTT. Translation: CASSQDIRQGWQNTIYF.

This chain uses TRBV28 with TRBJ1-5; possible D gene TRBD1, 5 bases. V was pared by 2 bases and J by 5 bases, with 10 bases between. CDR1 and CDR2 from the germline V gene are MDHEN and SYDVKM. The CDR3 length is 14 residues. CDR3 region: CASSLTGAYQPQHF. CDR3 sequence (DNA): TGTGCCAGCAGTTTAACAGGAGCCTATCAGCCCCAGCATTTT.

The CDR3 protein is CASSQEILLAGGGTGELFF. Here the CDR3 DNA reads TGCGCCAGCAGCCAAGAAATTCTGCTAGCGGGAGGGGGCACCGGGGAGCTGTTTTTT. The chain uses TRBV4-1 and TRBJ2-2, with 12 bases aligning to TRBD2. There are 19 residues in the CDR3. With V trimmed by 0 bases and J by 4 bases, 9 bases remained unmatched. Germline assignment: CDR1 MGHRA and CDR2 YSYEKL.

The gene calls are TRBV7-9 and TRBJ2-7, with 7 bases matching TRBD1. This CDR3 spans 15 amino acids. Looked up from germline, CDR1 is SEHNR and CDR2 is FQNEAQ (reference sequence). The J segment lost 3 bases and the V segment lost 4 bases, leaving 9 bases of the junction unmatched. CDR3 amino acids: CASSSRQGLGYEQYF. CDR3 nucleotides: TGTGCCAGCAGCTCCCGACAGGGTTTGGGCTACGAGCAGTACTTC.

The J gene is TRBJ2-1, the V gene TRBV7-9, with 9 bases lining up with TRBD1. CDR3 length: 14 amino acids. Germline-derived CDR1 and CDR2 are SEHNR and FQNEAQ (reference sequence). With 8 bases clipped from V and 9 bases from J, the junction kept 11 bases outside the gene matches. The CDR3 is CASAPGQGSFEQFF. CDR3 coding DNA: TGTGCCAGCGCTCCCGGACAGGGGTCGTTTGAGCAGTTCTTC.

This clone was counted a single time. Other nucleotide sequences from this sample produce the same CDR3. The CDR3 region has the DNA TGTGCCAGCAGCTTGCAGGGGGCGAATGAAAAACTGTTTTTT. This translates into CASSLQGANEKLFF. V is TRBV5-4 and J is TRBJ1-4; 8 bases line up with TRBD1. The CDR3 is made up of 14 amino acids. CDR1 and CDR2 from the germline V gene are SGHNT and YYREEE (reference sequence). V dropped 1 base and J dropped 5; count of bases not matched to a gene: 1.

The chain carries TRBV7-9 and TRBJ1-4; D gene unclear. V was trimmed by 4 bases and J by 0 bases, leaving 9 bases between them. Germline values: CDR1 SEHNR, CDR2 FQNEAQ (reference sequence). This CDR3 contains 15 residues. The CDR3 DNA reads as TGTGCCAGCAGCTATGTACCAGCAACTAATGAAAAACTGTTTTTT. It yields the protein CASSYVPATNEKLFF.

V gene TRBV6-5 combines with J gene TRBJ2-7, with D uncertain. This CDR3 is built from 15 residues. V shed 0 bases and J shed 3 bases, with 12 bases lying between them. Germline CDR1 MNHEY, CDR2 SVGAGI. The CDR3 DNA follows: TGTGCCAGCAGTTACTCGAAGCAGGCCTACTACGAGCAGTACTTC. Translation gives CASSYSKQAYYEQYF.

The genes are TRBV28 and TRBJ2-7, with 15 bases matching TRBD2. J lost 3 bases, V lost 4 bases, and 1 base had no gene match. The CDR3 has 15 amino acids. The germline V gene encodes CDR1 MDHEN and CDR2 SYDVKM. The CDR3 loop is CASSSGLAGGYEQYF. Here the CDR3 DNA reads TGTGCCAGCAGTTCGGGACTAGCGGGGGGCTACGAGCAGTACTTC.

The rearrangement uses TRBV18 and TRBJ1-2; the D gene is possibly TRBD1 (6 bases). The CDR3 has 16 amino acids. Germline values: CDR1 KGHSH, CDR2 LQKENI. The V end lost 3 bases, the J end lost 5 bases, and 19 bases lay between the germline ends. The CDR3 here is CASSPAGAASEYGYTF. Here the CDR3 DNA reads TGTGCCAGCTCACCGGCAGGGGCCGCGAGTGAGTATGGCTACACCTTC. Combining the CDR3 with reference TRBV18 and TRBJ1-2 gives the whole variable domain NAGVMQNPRHLVRRRGQEARLRCSPMKGHSHVYWYRQLPEEGLKFMVYLQKENIIDESGMPKERFSAEFPKEGPSILRIQQVVRGDSAAYFCASSPAGAASEYGYTFGSGTRLTVV.

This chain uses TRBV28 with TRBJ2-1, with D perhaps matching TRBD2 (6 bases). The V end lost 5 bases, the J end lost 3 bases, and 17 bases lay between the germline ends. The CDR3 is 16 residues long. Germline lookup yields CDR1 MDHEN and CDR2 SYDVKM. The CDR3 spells CASSRRRGRIYNEQFF. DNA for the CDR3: TGTGCCAGCAGTCGGAGGCGTGGGAGGATCTACAATGAGCAGTTCTTC.

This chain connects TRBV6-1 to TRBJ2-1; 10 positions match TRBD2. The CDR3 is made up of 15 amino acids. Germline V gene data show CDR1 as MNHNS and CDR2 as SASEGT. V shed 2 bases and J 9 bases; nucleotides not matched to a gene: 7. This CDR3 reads CASSETGASGSEQFF. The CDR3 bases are TGTGCCAGCAGTGAAACGGGGGCTAGCGGGAGTGAGCAGTTCTTC.

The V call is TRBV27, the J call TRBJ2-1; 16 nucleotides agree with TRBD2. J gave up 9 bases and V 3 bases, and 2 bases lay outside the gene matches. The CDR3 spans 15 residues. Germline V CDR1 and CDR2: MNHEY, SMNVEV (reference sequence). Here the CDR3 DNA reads TGTGCCAGCAGTTTCGGGACTAGCGGGGGGGGTGAGCAGTTCTTC. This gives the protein CASSFGTSGGGEQFF.